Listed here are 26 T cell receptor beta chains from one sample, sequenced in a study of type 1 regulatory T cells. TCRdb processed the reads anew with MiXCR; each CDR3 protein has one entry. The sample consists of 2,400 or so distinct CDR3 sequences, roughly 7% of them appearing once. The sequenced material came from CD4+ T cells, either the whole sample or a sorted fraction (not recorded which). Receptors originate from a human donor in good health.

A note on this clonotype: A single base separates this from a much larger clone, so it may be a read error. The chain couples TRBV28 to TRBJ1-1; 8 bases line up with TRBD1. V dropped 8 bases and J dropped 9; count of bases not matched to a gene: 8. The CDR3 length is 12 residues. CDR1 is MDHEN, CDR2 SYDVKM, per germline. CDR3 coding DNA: TGTGCCAGCGGTCCCACAGGGGGGAAAGCTTTCTTT. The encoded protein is CASGPTGGKAFF. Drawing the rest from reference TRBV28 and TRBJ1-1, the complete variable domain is DVKVTQSSRYLVKRTGEKVFLECVQDMDHENMFWYRQDPGLGLRLIYFSYDVKMKEKGDIPEGYSVSREKKERFSLILESASTNQTSMYLCASGPTGGKAFFGQGTRLTVV.

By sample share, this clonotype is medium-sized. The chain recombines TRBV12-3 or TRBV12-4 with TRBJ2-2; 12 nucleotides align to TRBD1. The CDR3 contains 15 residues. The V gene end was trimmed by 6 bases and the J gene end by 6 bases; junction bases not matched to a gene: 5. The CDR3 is CASRSGQGASGELFF. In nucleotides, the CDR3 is TGTGCCAGCAGATCGGGACAGGGGGCGTCCGGGGAGCTGTTTTTT.

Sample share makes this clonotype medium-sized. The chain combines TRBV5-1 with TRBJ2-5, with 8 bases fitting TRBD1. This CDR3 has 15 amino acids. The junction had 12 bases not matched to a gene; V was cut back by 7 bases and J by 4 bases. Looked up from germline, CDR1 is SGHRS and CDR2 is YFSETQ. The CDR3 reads CASAAGGQGGETQYF. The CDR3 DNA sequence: TGCGCCAGCGCGGCCGGAGGACAGGGCGGAGAGACCCAGTACTTC.

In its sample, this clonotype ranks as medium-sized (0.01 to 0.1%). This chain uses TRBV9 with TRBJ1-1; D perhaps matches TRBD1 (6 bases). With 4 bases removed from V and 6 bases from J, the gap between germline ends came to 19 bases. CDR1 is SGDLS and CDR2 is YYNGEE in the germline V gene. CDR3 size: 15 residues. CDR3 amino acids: CASSPDGDTRAEAFF. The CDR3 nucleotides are TGTGCCAGCAGCCCAGATGGGGACACACGAGCTGAAGCTTTCTTT.

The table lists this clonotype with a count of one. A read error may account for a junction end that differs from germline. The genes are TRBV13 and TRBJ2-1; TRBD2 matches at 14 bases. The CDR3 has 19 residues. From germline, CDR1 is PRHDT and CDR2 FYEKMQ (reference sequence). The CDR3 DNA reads TGTGCCAACAGCCTGACCGGACTAGCGGGGGGCCACTCCTACAATGAGCAGTTCTTC. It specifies CANSLTGLAGGHSYNEQFF.

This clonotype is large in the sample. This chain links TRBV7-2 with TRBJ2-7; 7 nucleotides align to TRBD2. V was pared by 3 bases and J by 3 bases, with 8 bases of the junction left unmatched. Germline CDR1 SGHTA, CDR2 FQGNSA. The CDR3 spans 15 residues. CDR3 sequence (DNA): TGTGCCAGCAGCTTTGATAGCGGGCCCGGCTACGAGCAGTACTTC. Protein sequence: CASSFDSGPGYEQYF.

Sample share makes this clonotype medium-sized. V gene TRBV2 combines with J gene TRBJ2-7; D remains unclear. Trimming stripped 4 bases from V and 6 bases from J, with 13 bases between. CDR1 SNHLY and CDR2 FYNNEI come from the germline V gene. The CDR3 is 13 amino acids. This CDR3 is CASSAYPKIEQYF. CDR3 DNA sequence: TGTGCCAGCAGTGCGTACCCTAAAATCGAGCAGTACTTC.

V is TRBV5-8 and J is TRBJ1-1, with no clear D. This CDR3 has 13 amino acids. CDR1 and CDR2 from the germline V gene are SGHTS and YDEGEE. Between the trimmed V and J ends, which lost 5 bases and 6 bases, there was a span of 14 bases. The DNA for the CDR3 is TGTGCCAGCAGGTCACGGGTCCTTTCTGAAGCTTTCTTT. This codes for CASRSRVLSEAFF.

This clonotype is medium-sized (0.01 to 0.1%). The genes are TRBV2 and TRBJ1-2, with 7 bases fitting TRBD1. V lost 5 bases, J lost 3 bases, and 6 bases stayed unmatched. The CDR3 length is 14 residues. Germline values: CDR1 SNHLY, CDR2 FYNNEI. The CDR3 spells CASSSQGDHYGYTF. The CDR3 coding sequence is TGTGCCAGCAGTAGCCAGGGGGATCACTATGGCTACACCTTC.

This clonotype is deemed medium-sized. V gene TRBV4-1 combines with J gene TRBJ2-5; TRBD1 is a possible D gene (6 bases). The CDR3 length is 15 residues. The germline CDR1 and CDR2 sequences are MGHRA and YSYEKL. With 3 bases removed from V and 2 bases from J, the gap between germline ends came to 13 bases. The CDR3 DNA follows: TGCGCCAGCAGCCAGCATGACAGGAGACAAGAGACCCAGTACTTC. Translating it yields CASSQHDRRQETQYF.

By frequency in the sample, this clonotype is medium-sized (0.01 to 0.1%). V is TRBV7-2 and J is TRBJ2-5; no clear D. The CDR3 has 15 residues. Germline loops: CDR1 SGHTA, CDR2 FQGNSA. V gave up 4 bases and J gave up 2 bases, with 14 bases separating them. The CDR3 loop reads CASSSSWRPQETQYF. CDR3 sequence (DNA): TGTGCCAGCAGCTCTAGTTGGCGGCCGCAAGAGACCCAGTACTTC.

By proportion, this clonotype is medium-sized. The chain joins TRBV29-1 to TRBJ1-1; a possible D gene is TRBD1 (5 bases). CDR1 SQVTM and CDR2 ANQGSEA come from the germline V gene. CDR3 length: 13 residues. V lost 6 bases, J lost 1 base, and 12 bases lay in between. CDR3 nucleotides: TGCAGCGTGGGGGGGAGCGGGAACACTGAAGCTTTCTTT. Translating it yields CSVGGSGNTEAFF. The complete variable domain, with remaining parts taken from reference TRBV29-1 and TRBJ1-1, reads SAVISQKPSRDICQRGTSLTIQCQVDSQVTMMFWYRQQPGQSLTLIATANQGSEATYESGFVIDKFPISRPNLTFSTLTVSNMSPEDSSIYLCSVGGSGNTEAFFGQGTRLTVV.

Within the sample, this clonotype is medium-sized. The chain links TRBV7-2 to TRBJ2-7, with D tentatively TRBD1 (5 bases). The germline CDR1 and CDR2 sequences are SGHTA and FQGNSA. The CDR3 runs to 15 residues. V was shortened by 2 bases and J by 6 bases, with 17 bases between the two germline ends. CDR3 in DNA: TGTGCCAGCAGCTTATTTTCGGCAGGGATGGGCGAGCAGTACTTC. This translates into CASSLFSAGMGEQYF.

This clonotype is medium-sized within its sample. CDR3 bases: TGCAGTGCTAGATTCGGGGGGAACACCGGGGAGCTGTTTTTT. It translates to CSARFGGNTGELFF. The chain carries TRBV20-1 and TRBJ2-2; perhaps TRBD2 as D (6 bases). The V gene's germline CDR1 is DFQATT and CDR2 SNEGSKA (reference sequence). Deletions cut 2 bases from V and 1 base from J, with 8 bases between. CDR3 length: 14 residues.

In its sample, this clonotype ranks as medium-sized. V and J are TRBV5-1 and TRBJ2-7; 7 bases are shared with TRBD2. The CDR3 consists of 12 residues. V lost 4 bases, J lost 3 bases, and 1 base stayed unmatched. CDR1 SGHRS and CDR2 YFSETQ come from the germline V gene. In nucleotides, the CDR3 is TGCGCCAGCAGCCCGGGGGGCTACGAGCAGTACTTC. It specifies CASSPGGYEQYF.

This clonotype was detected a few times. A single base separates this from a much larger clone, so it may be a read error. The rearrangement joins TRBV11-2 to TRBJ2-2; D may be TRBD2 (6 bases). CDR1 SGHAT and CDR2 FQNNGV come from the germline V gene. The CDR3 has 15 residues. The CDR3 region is CASSALPQLAGGLFF. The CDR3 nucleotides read TGTGCCAGCAGCGCCCTACCTCAACTCGCCGGGGGGCTGTTTTTT.

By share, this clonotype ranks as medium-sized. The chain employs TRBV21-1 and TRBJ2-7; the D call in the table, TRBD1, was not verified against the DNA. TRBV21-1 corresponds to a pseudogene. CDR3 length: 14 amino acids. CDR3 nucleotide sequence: TGTGCCAGCCCCAAAGCCGGACAGACCTACGAGCAGTACTTC. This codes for CASPKAGQTYEQYF.

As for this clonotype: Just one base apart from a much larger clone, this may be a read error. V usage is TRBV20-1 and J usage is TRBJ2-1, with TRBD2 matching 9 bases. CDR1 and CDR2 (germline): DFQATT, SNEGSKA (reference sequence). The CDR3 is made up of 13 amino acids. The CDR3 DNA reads TGCAGGGGCGGGCTAGCGGGGTACAATGAGCAGTTCTTC. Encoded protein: CRGGLAGYNEQFF.

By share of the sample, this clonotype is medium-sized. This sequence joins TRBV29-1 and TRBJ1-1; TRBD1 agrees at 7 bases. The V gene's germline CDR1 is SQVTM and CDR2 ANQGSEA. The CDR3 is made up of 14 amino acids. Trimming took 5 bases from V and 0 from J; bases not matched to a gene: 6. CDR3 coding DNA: TGCAGCGTTTTACGGGGACAGATGAACACTGAAGCTTTCTTT. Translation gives CSVLRGQMNTEAFF.

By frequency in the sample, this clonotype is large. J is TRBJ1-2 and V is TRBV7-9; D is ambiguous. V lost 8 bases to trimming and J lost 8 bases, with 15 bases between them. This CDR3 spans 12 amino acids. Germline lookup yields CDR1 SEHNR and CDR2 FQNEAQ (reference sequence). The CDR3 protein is CASSFVAPGYTF. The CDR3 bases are TGTGCCAGCTCCTTTGTAGCTCCGGGCTACACCTTC.

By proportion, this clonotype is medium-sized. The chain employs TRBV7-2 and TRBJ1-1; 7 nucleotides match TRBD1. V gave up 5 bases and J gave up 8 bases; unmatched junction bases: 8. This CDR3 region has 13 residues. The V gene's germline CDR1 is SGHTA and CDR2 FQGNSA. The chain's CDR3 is CASSEYRGLEAFF. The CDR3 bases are TGTGCCAGCAGCGAATACAGGGGCCTCGAAGCTTTCTTT.

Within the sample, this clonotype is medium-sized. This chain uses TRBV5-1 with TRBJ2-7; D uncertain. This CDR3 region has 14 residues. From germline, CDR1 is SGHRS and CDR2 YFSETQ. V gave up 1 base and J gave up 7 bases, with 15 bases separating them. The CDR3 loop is CASSLYLGAREQYF. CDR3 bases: TGCGCCAGCAGCTTGTATCTGGGTGCGAGGGAGCAGTACTTC.

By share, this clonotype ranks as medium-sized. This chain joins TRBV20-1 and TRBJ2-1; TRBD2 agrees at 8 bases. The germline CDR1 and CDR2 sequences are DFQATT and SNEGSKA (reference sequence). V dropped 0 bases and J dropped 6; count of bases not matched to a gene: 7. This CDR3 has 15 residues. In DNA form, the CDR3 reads TGCAGTGCTAGAGATCAACTCCGGGGGGGCAATGAGCAGTTCTTC. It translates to CSARDQLRGGNEQFF.

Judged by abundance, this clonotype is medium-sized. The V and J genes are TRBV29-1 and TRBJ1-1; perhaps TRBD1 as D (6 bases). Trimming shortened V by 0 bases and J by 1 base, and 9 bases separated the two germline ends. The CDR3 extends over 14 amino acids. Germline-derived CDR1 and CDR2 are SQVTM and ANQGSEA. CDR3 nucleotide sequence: TGCAGCGTTGAAGATGGGGGCGCGAACACTGAAGCTTTCTTT. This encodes CSVEDGGANTEAFF.

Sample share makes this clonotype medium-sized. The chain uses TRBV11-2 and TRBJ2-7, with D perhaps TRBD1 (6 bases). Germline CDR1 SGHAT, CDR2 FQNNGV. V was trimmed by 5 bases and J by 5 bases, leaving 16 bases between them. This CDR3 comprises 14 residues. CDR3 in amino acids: CASSPEWDNNEQYF. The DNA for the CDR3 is TGTGCCAGCAGCCCAGAGTGGGACAATAACGAGCAGTACTTC.

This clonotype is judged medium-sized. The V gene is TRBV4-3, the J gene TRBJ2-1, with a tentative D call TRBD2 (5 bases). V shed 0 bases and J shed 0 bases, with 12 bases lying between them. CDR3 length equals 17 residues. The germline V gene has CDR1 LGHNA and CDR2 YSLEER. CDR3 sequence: CASSQDPTGSSYNEQFF. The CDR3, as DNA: TGCGCCAGCAGCCAAGACCCGACGGGGAGCTCCTACAATGAGCAGTTCTTC.